What follows is one TCR beta chain and its context. What it recognizes is unknown. This sample is part of a study of PD-1 blockade in mismatch repair-deficient tumors. Study results and limitations: After pembrolizumab, tumor-resident clones rose rapidly, then generally contracted before radiologic responses.

Assay: immunoSEQ multiplex PCR; the TCRdb copy retains only in-frame clones and omits some. The sample shows about 67,000 clones, approximately 82% of them seen only once. This TCR came from an adult with mismatch repair-deficient cancer. Sequenced here: peripheral blood, sampled 2 weeks after starting pembrolizumab.

The CDR3 DNA reads as TGTGCCAGCCACCTTTCGGGGGCGTCAAACTATGGCTACACCTTC. Residues: CASHLSGASNYGYTF. This sequence joins TRBV27 and TRBJ1-2; weak D call: TRBD1 (6 bases). Trimming pared 8 bases from V and 2 bases from J, leaving 18 bases between. CDR3 length: 15 amino acids. CDR1 and CDR2 (germline): MNHEY, SMNVEV (reference sequence).